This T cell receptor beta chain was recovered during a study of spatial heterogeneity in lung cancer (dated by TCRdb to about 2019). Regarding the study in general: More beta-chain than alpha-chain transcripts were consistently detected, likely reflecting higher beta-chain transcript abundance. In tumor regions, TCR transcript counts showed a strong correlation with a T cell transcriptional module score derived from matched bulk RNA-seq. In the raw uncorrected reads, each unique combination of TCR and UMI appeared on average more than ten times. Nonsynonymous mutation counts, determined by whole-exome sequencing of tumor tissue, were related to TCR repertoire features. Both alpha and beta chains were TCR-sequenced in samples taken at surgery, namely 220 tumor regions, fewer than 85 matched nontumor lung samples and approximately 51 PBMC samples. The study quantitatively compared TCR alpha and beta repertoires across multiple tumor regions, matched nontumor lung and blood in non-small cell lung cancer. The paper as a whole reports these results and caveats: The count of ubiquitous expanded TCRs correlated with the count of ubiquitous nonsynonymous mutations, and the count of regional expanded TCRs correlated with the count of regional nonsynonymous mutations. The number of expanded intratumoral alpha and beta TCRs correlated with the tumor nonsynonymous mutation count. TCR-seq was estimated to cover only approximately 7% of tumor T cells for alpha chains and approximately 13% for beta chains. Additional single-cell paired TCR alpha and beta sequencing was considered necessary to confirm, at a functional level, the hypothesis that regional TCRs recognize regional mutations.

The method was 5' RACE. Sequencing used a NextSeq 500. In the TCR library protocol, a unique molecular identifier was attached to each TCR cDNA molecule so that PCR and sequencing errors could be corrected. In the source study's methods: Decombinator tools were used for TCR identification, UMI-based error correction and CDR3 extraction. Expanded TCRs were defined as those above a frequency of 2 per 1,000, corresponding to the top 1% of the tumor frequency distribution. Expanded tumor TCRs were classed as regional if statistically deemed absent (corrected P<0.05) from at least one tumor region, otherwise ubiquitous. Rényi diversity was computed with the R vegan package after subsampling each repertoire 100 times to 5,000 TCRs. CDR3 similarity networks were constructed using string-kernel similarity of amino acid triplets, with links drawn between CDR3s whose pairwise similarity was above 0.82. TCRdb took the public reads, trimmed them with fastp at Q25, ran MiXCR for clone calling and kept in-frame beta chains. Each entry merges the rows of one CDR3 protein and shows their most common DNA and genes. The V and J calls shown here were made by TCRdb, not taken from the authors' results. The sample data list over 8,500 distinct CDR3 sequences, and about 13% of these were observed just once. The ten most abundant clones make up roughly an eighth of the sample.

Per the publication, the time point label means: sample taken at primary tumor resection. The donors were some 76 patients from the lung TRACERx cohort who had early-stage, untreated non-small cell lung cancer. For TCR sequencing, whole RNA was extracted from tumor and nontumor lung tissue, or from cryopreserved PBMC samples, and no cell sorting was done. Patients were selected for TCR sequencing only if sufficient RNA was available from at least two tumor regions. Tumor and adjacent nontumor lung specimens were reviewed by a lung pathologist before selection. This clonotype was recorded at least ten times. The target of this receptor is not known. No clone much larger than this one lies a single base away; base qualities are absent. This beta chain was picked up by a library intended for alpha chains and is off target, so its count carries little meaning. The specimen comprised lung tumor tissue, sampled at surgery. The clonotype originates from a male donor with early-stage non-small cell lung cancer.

The nucleotide sequence reads TGTGCCAGCAGTCTAGGCCAATTCAATGAGCAGTTCTTC. Protein translation: CASSLGQFNEQFF. Here the chain combines TRBV6-1 and TRBJ2-1, with no D gene named confidently. The germline V gene provides CDR1 MNHNS and CDR2 SASEGT. Its CDR3 holds 13 amino acids, cysteine through phenylalanine. Only the CDR3 part of the read is kept: 39 bases, read in frame from the first base. V and J are truncated by 5 bases and 6 bases respectively, leaving an intervening sequence of 11 bases.